This passage covers 3 T cell receptor beta chains from one sample sequenced in a study of siplizumab effects on memory and regulatory T cells. Clones were sequenced by immunoSEQ multiplex PCR, and TCRdb holds only the in-frame ones, with some missing. In the table there are about 94,000 clones, about 93% of which are singletons. Material for sequencing was non-Treg CD4+ T cells sorted from blood. Receptors were obtained from a human donor in good health.

The CDR3 here is CASSLPPGLKFF. CDR3 nucleotides: TGTGCCAGCAGCTTACCCCCGGGACTTAAGTTCTTC. The chain couples TRBV13 to TRBJ2-1; tentative D call: TRBD2 (6 bases). Trimming removed 2 bases at V and 14 bases at J, with 13 bases between. The CDR3 consists of 12 residues. Germline-derived CDR1 and CDR2 are PRHDT and FYEKMQ (reference sequence).

This clone was detected only once. The J gene is TRBJ2-1, the V gene TRBV5-6; either TRBD1 or TRBD2 may supply D (5 bases each). Trimming stripped 2 bases from V and 5 bases from J, with 14 bases between. The CDR3 totals 15 residues. In germline, CDR1 is SGHDT, CDR2 YYEEEE. CDR3 bases: TGTGCCAGCAGCTTTCGAGGGGTCGGGAACAATGAGCAGTTCTTC. It specifies CASSFRGVGNNEQFF.

The chain employs TRBV27 and TRBJ2-5; TRBD1 might be the D (5 bases). The V end was cut by 5 bases, the J end by 5 bases, with 12 bases between. The CDR3 has 13 residues. Germline assignment: CDR1 MNHEY and CDR2 SMNVEV (reference sequence). CDR3 bases: TGTGCCAGCAGTGGGGCCTCTGGGGAGACCCAGTACTTC. Residues: CASSGASGETQYF.